This T cell receptor beta chain emerged from a study of shared clonotypes between healthy human individuals (dated by TCRdb to the early 2020s). Regarding the study in general: The cohort included three men and two women between 18 and 49 years of age. Blood TCR repertoires of roughly five healthy adults were deeply sequenced to estimate repertoire size and the extent of clonotype sharing between individuals. Per donor, leukapheresis produced somewhere between about 0.9 and 9.5 billion PBMCs. For each donor, CD4 naive and CD4 memory were each given three plates, CD8 naive was given two plates, and CD8 memory was given one plate. Libraries were prepared and TCR repertoires were sequenced by different laboratories using diverse techniques, in order to increase sequencing depth and limit assay-specific biases.

Here is what the overall study found, with its caveats: Based on pairwise subsampling, the degree of clonotype sharing among donors was expected to be affected by sequencing depth. Naive subsets generally had larger estimated clonotype richness than memory subsets. Higher generation probabilities were observed for clonotypes shared by all four sorted-subset donors than for non-shared clonotypes. Only blood was sampled, and tissue TCR repertoires likely differ from those in blood. The genetic and exposure-history diversity represented was limited by the small number of donors. Incomplete sequencing was indicated by rarefaction of sorted-subset datasets, despite the large sequencing depth. Across a handful of donors, approximately 4.9% of naive CD4, more than 3% of naive CD8, about 2% of memory CD4, and over 0.35% of memory CD8 clonotypes were shared.

The germline ends are 9 bases apart after V is trimmed by 1 base and J by 1 base. As encoded in the germline V gene (reference sequence), CDR1 is SGHKS while CDR2 is YYEKEE. Inclusive of the bounding cysteine and phenylalanine, the CDR3 is 15 residues long. This entry keeps only the CDR3 DNA: 45 bases, framed from base 1. The donors were healthy, HIV-negative adults who had no recently reported acute infections or vaccinations. All donors were Caucasian adults living in Nashville, Tennessee, USA. CD4+ T cells were enriched through magnetic negative selection, after which naive cells were positively selected on CD45RA and the remaining negative fraction served as the memory subset. Blood was collected by leukapheresis, and PBMCs were isolated by Ficoll-Histopaque density gradient centrifugation and then cryopreserved in liquid nitrogen vapor phase. Analytical flow cytometry was used to check the purity and quantity of each magnetically sorted T cell population. From each sorted fraction, genomic DNA was isolated and quantified by UV absorbance on a Nanodrop 2000c.

Using the deep immunoSEQ assay, TCR CDR3 regions were amplified from genomic DNA by multiplex PCR. Extracted genomic DNA from each cell subset was spread evenly across all wells of several immunoSEQ 96-well plates, with each plate serving as a replicate. Each replicate PCR for sorted subsets received about 0.2 ug genomic DNA, equal to about 29,000 T cell genomes. Purified libraries were quantified with a Qubit 3.0 fluorometer, sized on a Bioanalyzer 2100, and re-quantified with the KAPA Library Quantification kit. A separate single-read 150-cycle Illumina NextSeq 550 flow cell was used to sequence each immunoSEQ 96-well plate. In the source study's methods: The immunoSEQ output contained only junctional sequences without quality scores, so filtering could not match that applied to full-length reads. To assign V/J genes and CDR3, sequences were annotated against IMGT germline references using PyIR, a Python wrapper for IgBLAST v1.9. Reads were removed for weak V/J assignments (E-value above 1e-6), missing CDR3, stop codons, out-of-frame junctions, or ambiguous translated residues. V3J clonotypes were defined by identical inferred V gene, J gene, and CDR3 amino acid sequence. To compute the percentage overlap between repertoires, the number of shared unique clonotypes was divided by the size of the smaller repertoire. Richness of each repertoire was evaluated using RTK rarefaction, the Chao1 estimator, and Recon v2.1 estimates of unobserved clonotypes. OLGA was used to compute generation probabilities for all TCRbeta clonotypes that the gDNA method yielded from a few donors. Sourced from immuneACCESS, this table was stored by TCRdb with only in-frame sequences that have V and J called. A share of the clones is absent; for the studies checked, an unresolved V gene accounts for under half, and the remainder has no known explanation. Clonal size and the V and J genes are those of that table, whereas D and trimming came from the DNA. Counted in this sample were about a million clones; roughly 80% of them appeared once. Roughly 0.83% of the sample is held by the ten biggest clonotypes.

This clone was seen once. Its recognized antigen is unknown. It has no much larger one-base neighbor in the sample; base qualities were not kept. The sequenced sample consisted of memory CD4+ T cells from PBMCs. The cell subset or site tag for this specimen amounts to: CD45RA-negative fraction. The sequence was collected from a man aged 18 to 29 in good health. Some clones in this sample may be carry-over from other donors' samples. The chain uses TRBV5-5 and TRBJ1-5; the best D guess is TRBD1, with 5 bases matching. In nucleotide form, the sequence is TGTGCCAGCAGCTTGTTGTCAGGGAGCAATCAGCCCCAGCATTTT. Translation gives CASSLLSGSNQPQHF.